The rows below give T cell receptor beta chains drawn from one sample of a study of shared clonotypes between healthy human individuals. Clones were sequenced by immunoSEQ multiplex PCR, and TCRdb holds only the in-frame ones, with some missing. The profile covers more than 2,000,000 clones, with over 85% appearing a single time and over 0.12% taken by the ten largest. Sequencing was carried out using naive CD4+ T cells sorted from blood. These receptors were collected from a man in his late teens or twenties in good health. Each CDR3 is given with its conserved first and last residue.

V: TRBV6-4
length: 16
CDR3: CASKDRDPPFNQPQHF

V: TRBV19
length: 15
CDR3: CASSLPSTSTGELFF

V: TRBV15
length: 16
CDR3: CATSRFSGGGTDTQYF

V: TRBV4-1
length: 17
CDR3: CASSHGSTIGRNQPQHF

V: TRBV6-6
length: 16
CDR3: CASSYDEGGVRYGYTF

V: TRBV27
length: 15
CDR3: CASSPGTVLSSPLHF

V: TRBV19
length: 16
CDR3: CASSSGGPWSNQPQHF

V: TRBV5-1
length: 14
CDR3: CASALRDLDNEQFF

V: TRBV28
length: 15
CDR3: CASSLPGLGNQPQHF

V: TRBV5-1
length: 15
CDR3: CASSLGGNVYNEQFF

V: TRBV15
length: 15
CDR3: CATSRDGTGSLEAFF

V: TRBV6-1
length: 15
CDR3: CASLFGQGRGDEAFF

V: TRBV27
length: 12
CDR3: CASSPAHETQYF

V: TRBV5-1
length: 12
CDR3: CASSSIRDEQYF

V: TRBV19
length: 14
CDR3: CASTSGSPTGELFF

V: TRBV11-2
length: 14
CDR3: CASSLQAGPNEQYF

V: TRBV14
length: 14
CDR3: CASSPGPGYNEQFF

V: TRBV6-6
length: 16
CDR3: CASASGQGFFNEKLFF

V: TRBV29-1
length: 15
CDR3: CSVGLGTSGSYEQYF

V: TRBV6-5
length: 15
CDR3: CASKPTSTANTEAFF

V: TRBV6-1
length: 13
CDR3: CASSEGGNYGYTF

V: TRBV16
length: 17
CDR3: CASSQSFRGTTNEKLFF

V: TRBV7-9
length: 14
CDR3: CASSFQREINEQFF

V: TRBV30
length: 13
CDR3: CAWTPRGRYGYTF

V: TRBV7-2
length: 15
CDR3: CASSLASRGPYEQYF

V: TRBV6-1
length: 13
CDR3: CASSESWDYEQYF

V: TRBV6-4
length: 15
CDR3: CASSVDIANTGELFF

V: TRBV18
length: 18
CDR3: CASSLYSVNGGYNSPLHF

V: TRBV6-1
length: 13
CDR3: CASVSGQGGGYTF

V: TRBV9
length: 16
CDR3: CASSVSQGAWDTEAFF

V: TRBV18
length: 16
CDR3: CASSLQRTGNNQPQHF

V: TRBV19
length: 16
CDR3: CASSPWGTPEQETQYF

V: TRBV19
length: 16
CDR3: CASRPMTANSGNTIYF

V: TRBV7-2
length: 15
CDR3: CASSSGLAGRREQYF

V: TRBV19
length: 12
CDR3: CASSSQAETQYF

V: TRBV4-3
length: 15
CDR3: CASSQDRAGPETQYF

V: TRBV5-4
length: 13
CDR3: CASSPDRDQPQHF

V: TRBV6-5
length: 14
CDR3: CASSPGQSGNTIYF

V: TRBV5-1
length: 15
CDR3: CASSLVQGRKETQYF

V: TRBV7-9
length: 13
CDR3: CASSRRGGYEQYF